Listed here are 9 T cell receptor beta chains from one sample, sequenced in a study of CD8+CD57+ T cells in acquired aplastic anemia. The use of genomic DNA as template underpinned the TCR beta VDJ and CDR3 profiling. TCRdb reprocessed the reads via MiXCR and lists one record per CDR3 protein. The profile shows about 260,000 distinct CDR3 sequences, 82% of them singletons. Whoever was chosen for sequencing had shown CD8+CD57+ cell expansion by flow cytometry. The material sequenced was sorted CD4+, CD8+, or CD8+CD57+ T cells (not recorded which) from PBMCs. The source is a human donor with aplastic anemia.

The sample holds one count of this clonotype. No DNA is shown, since the ends of the CDR3 on it are uncertain; the CDR3 is the one TCRdb lists. The rearrangement links TRBV6-1 to TRBJ2-5; the D call in the table, TRBD1, was not verified against the DNA. A total of 21 residues make up the CDR3, ends included. Germline loops: CDR1 MNHNS, CDR2 SASEGT. CDR3 protein: CAGTGTGTSPLHFGPKETQYF.

This clonotype was seen once. This chain joins TRBV7-6 and TRBJ1-2; D might be TRBD1 (6 bases). The CDR3 has 16 residues. The germline V and J ends were trimmed by 5 bases and 11 bases, with 27 bases remaining between them. CDR1 SGHVS and CDR2 FNYEAQ come from the germline V gene. CDR3 nucleotides: TGTGCCAGCAGCGGAGGAACGTCGCGGGGGCGGTCTACTTACACCTTC. It translates to CASSGGTSRGRSTYTF.

V and J are TRBV20-1 and TRBJ1-6; TRBD1 might be the D (5 bases). The germline CDR1 and CDR2 sequences are DFQATT and SNEGSKA (reference sequence). The germline V and J ends were trimmed by 5 bases and 12 bases, with 14 bases remaining between them. The CDR3 spans 12 residues. The CDR3 DNA sequence: TGCAGTGCTCTCCAGGACGGGGGACCCCTCCACTTT. This sequence encodes CSALQDGGPLHF.

Turning to this clonotype: It is likely a read error, because the conserved phenylalanine at the end of the CDR3 is missing. No DNA is shown, since the ends of the CDR3 on it are uncertain; the CDR3 is the one TCRdb lists. This rearrangement joins TRBV7-9 to TRBJ2-3. The CDR3 totals 13 residues, both ends included. CDR1 and CDR2 (germline): SEHNR, FQNEAQ (reference sequence). CDR3 in amino acids: CATSRGSEQETQY.

A note on this clonotype: The limits of the CDR3 on the DNA are not certain, so only TCRdb's listed CDR3 is given. This sequence joins TRBV2 and TRBJ1-6; the table names TRBD1, a call not compared with the DNA. CDR1 is SNHLY and CDR2 is FYNNEI in the germline V gene. 16 amino acids form the CDR3, both terminal residues included. CDR3 amino acids: CASSWGGGAYNSPLLF.

The chain has TRBV5-6 and TRBJ2-7; 7 nucleotides align to TRBD1. The germline V gene encodes CDR1 SGHDT and CDR2 YYEEEE. The length of the CDR3 is 18 residues. The V gene end was trimmed by 0 bases and the J gene end by 1 base; junction bases not matched to a gene: 13. The CDR3 DNA reads TGTGCCAGCAGCTTGGACACCCACGGGACAGCCCTTTCCTACGAGCAGTACGTC. Translating gives CASSLDTHGTALSYEQYV.

Notes on this clonotype: Because the CDR3 is missing its conserved closing phenylalanine or tryptophan, this is likely a read error. The DNA is omitted, as the CDR3 cannot be located on it reliably, and the CDR3 follows TCRdb's listing. The V call is TRBV19, the J call TRBJ2-1; the table assigns TRBD2, which was not confirmed against the DNA. Both ends counted, the CDR3 spans 15 residues. The germline V gene encodes CDR1 LNHDA and CDR2 SQIVND (reference sequence). CDR3 amino acids: CASSIQSGAYNQQFG.

Worth noting for this clonotype: Its ends do not fully match the called genes, so a read error is possible. This CDR3 is CRVGYHRNEQFF. CDR3 nucleotide sequence: TGCAGGGTTGGTTACCACCGCAATGAGCAGTTCTTC. This rearrangement joins TRBV29-1 to TRBJ2-1; D remains ambiguous. CDR3 length equals 12 residues. Germline-derived CDR1 and CDR2 are SQVTM and ANQGSEA.

In its sample, this clonotype was seen once. The conserved final phenylalanine or tryptophan is absent from the CDR3, which likely points to a read error. Because the CDR3's place on the DNA is in doubt, the DNA is left out and the CDR3 is given as listed by TCRdb. This chain uses TRBV7-9 with TRBJ2-1. From its first to its last residue, the CDR3 has 13 amino acids. Germline values: CDR1 SEHNR, CDR2 FQNEAQ (reference sequence). The CDR3 loop is CASSFNTPEAFFG.